This TCR beta chain was recovered during a study of blood T cells in healthy people across ages. A sample-barcoded 5' primer and a J-beta primer mix were used in a second PCR of roughly 6 to 11 cycles. TCRdb reprocessed the 5' RACE reads via MiXCR and lists one record per CDR3 protein. The data show roughly 1,500,000 distinct CDR3 sequences, roughly 32% seen once. This clonotype was counted a few times. The antigen remains undetermined. Germline V CDR1 and CDR2: MNHEY, SMNVEV (reference sequence). The V and J ends lost 6 bases and 0 bases respectively, with 17 bases between them. The CDR3 is 16 residues long. Study findings and constraints: Estimated diversity, derived from one million T cells, was regarded as an underestimate.

The rearrangement joins TRBV27 to TRBJ1-2; D perhaps matches TRBD1 (5 bases). The sequence derives from a woman in her twenties or thirties in good health. The sequenced sample was blood. This CDR3 is CASRKKGTEANYGYTF. The CDR3 DNA follows: TGTGCCAGCAGAAAAAAAGGGACCGAAGCTAACTATGGCTACACCTTC.